Following are 12 T cell receptor beta chains from one sample sequenced in a study of blood T cell repertoires in COVID-19 (dated by TCRdb to 2018 to 2021). Library construction relied on the immunoSEQ multiplex PCR assay. Entries here come from immuneACCESS through TCRdb and include only in-frame sequences with V and J called. Some clones fail to appear in such tables; in the studies checked, an unresolved V gene covers under half of the shortfall, and the cause of the remainder is unknown. This sample comprises under 200,000 clones, around 87% of them detected only once. The ten largest clones capture over 9% of the sample. The sequenced sample was peripheral blood. Receptors originate from a woman in her 70s with COVID-19, enrolled during active disease.

The chain recombines TRBV3-1 (or the pseudogene TRBV3-2) with TRBJ1-4; D remains unclear. The germline V and J ends were trimmed by 0 bases and 4 bases, with 9 bases remaining between them. This CDR3 contains 15 residues. Germline V lookup: CDR1 LGHDT, CDR2 YNNKEL (reference sequence). The CDR3 nucleotides read TGTGCCAGCAGCCAAGAGGGCCCGTTTAATGAAAAACTGTTTTTT. This translates into CASSQEGPFNEKLFF.

The V gene is TRBV11-2, the J gene TRBJ1-1; the D gene is possibly TRBD1 (5 bases). V lost 1 base and J lost 12, with 18 bases in between. The germline V gene encodes CDR1 SGHAT and CDR2 FQNNGV. The CDR3 totals 14 residues. CDR3 amino acids: CASSLARGNTETFF. In DNA, the CDR3 is TGTGCCAGCAGCTTAGCCCGGGGGAACACTGAGACTTTCTTT.

The chain recombines TRBV24-1 with TRBJ1-2, with D unclear. V was pared by 2 bases and J by 5 bases, with 14 bases between. The CDR3 sequence is 15 residues long. In germline, CDR1 is KGHDR, CDR2 SFDVKD. The CDR3 region has the DNA TGTGCCACCAGTGATTCCGCGGGCGGTCGGTATGGCTACACCTTC. Its translation: CATSDSAGGRYGYTF.

V is TRBV19 and J is TRBJ2-3; D not resolved. Looked up from germline, CDR1 is LNHDA and CDR2 is SQIVND (reference sequence). The CDR3 covers 13 residues. The V end was cut by 3 bases, the J end by 7 bases, with 11 bases between. The CDR3 sequence is CASSIIQDNTQYF. The CDR3 DNA follows: TGTGCCAGTAGTATCATCCAGGATAATACGCAGTATTTT.

The chain links TRBV25-1 to TRBJ2-1; TRBD1 is a possible D gene (5 bases). Germline-derived CDR1 and CDR2 are MGHDK and SYGVNS. The CDR3 is 14 amino acids. Trimming stripped 4 bases from V and 8 bases from J, with 15 bases between. The CDR3 reads CASSGQGVWHEQFF. DNA of the CDR3: TGTGCCAGCAGTGGGCAGGGTGTTTGGCATGAGCAGTTCTTC.

The J gene is TRBJ2-1, the V gene TRBV10-1; TRBD2 agrees at 9 bases. The CDR3 is 15 amino acids. Losses at the gene ends were 7 bases for V and 1 base for J; bases not matched to a gene: 5. Germline lookup yields CDR1 WNHNN and CDR2 SYGVQD (reference sequence). CDR3 sequence reads: CASNRLAVSYNEQFF. CDR3 bases: TGCGCCAGCAACAGACTAGCGGTATCCTACAATGAGCAGTTCTTC.

J is TRBJ1-1 and V is TRBV7-8; 10 bases match TRBD1. The J segment lost 10 bases and the V segment lost 7 bases, leaving 12 bases of the junction unmatched. CDR3 length equals 14 residues. Per germline, CDR1 SGHVS and CDR2 FQNEAQ. The CDR3, as DNA: TGTGCCAGCATGTCCGGGGGACAGGGGTTTGTAGCTTTCTTT. The encoded protein is CASMSGGQGFVAFF.

The chain uses TRBV5-6 and TRBJ2-5, with 10 bases lining up with TRBD2. J was trimmed by 5 bases and V by 2 bases; bases with no gene match: 9. Germline-derived CDR1 and CDR2 are SGHDT and YYEEEE. CDR3 size: 16 residues. The CDR3 protein is CASSLLSGGARETQYF. CDR3 nucleotides: TGTGCCAGCAGCTTATTGAGCGGGGGGGCCCGGGAGACCCAGTACTTC.

The chain carries TRBV15 and TRBJ2-5; 10 nucleotides line up with TRBD2. The V and J ends lost 0 bases and 0 bases, in that order; junction bases with no gene match: 4. This CDR3 comprises 17 residues. Germline assignment: CDR1 LNHNV and CDR2 YYDKDF (reference sequence). The CDR3 DNA reads TGTGCCACCAGCAGAGAGGTAGCGGGAGGAGACCAAGAGACCCAGTACTTC. It encodes CATSREVAGGDQETQYF.

The chain employs TRBV7-9 and TRBJ2-7; D not certain. V dropped 5 bases and J dropped 2 bases, with 7 bases sitting between them. CDR1 SEHNR and CDR2 FQNEAQ come from the germline V gene (reference sequence). The CDR3 has 12 residues. CDR3 coding DNA: TGTGCCAGCAGCGGGCAGACCTACGAGCAGTACTTC. It yields the protein CASSGQTYEQYF. The full variable domain, completed using reference TRBV7-9 and TRBJ2-7, is DTGVSQNPRHKITKRGQNVTFRCDPISEHNRLYWYRQTLGQGPEFLTYFQNEAQLEKSRLLSDRFSAERPKGSFSTLEIQRTEQGDSAMYLCASSGQTYEQYFGPGTRLTVT.

The chain links TRBV7-9 to TRBJ1-2, with D possibly being TRBD1 (5 bases). Germline values: CDR1 SEHNR, CDR2 FQNEAQ (reference sequence). Trimming cost V 7 bases and J 1 base, with 19 bases left between them. The CDR3 is 16 residues long. The CDR3 loop is CASNPRVGYLNYGYTF. In nucleotides, the CDR3 is TGTGCCAGCAACCCCAGGGTGGGGTATCTTAACTATGGCTACACCTTC.

This chain uses TRBV4-1 with TRBJ1-5, with 11 bases that match TRBD1. The CDR3 is 15 amino acids. Germline values: CDR1 MGHRA, CDR2 YSYEKL. The V segment lost 4 bases and the J segment 5 bases; nucleotides outside the gene matches: 4. For the CDR3, the DNA is TGCGCCAGCAGCCCCGGGACAGGGGGGGATCAGCCCCAGCATTTT. It is translated as CASSPGTGGDQPQHF.